The source of this T cell receptor (beta chain) is a study of control samples from healthy donors and cancer patients. The V and J ends lost 0 bases and 7 bases respectively, with 9 bases between them. The CDR3 is 13 amino acids. Germline CDR1 is MGHRA and CDR2 is YSYEKL. The table came from immunoSEQ multiplex PCR; TCRdb's copy has only in-frame clones and leaves some out. The sample gives about 73,000 clones, about 95% of which show up once; more than 5.5% is in the top ten. J is TRBJ1-1 and V is TRBV4-1, with TRBD1 as a possible D gene (6 bases). The TCR sequence derives from a woman between 40 and 50 years old in good health. The sequenced material came from blood. CDR3 nucleotide sequence: TGCGCCAGCAGCCAAGACAGGGGAGGTGAAGCTTTCTTT. Protein product: CASSQDRGGEAFF.